This T cell receptor beta chain was sequenced in a study of beta chain features in type 1 diabetes. Study information: Patients and healthy donors were similar in age, gender and cell yields.

The isolated RNA, all of it, was reverse transcribed, so expressed TCRB transcripts were what got sequenced. Some clones are missing from TCRdb's copy, which holds only in-frame ones; the method was immunoSEQ multiplex PCR. This sample has 330,000 or so clones, with about 18% found just once. This clone was seen a handful of times. CDR3 length equals 13 residues. V lost 5 bases to trimming and J lost 4 bases, with 12 bases between them. In germline, CDR1 is SGHTA, CDR2 FQGNSA. The material sequenced was naive CD4+ T cells from blood. This TCR was recovered from a young woman in good health. The chain uses TRBV7-2 and TRBJ2-7; the D is unclear. The CDR3: CASSPSPLYEQYF. The CDR3 coding sequence is TGTGCCAGCAGCCCAAGCCCACTTTACGAGCAGTACTTC.